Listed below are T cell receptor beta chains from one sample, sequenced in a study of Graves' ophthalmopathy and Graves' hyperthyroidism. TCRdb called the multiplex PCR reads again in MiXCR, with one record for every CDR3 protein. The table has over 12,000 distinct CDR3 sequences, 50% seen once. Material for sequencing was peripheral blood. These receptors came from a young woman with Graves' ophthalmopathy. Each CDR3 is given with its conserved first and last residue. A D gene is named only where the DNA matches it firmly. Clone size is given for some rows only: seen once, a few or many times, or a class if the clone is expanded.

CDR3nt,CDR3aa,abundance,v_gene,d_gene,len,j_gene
TGTGCCAGCAGTTACTTCACAGGGGTACCCCAGCCCCAGCATTTT,CASSYFTGVPQPQHF,NA,TRBV6-2/TRBV6-3,TRBD1,15,TRBJ1-5
TGTGCCACCAGTGATCCCAACCACCTAAAACCGGGACAGGGAAGGGAGCAGTACTTC,CATSDPNHLKPGQGREQYF,NA,TRBV24-1,TRBD1,19,TRBJ2-7
TGTGCCAGCAGCCAGGTATCAGGGGGGACTGAAGCTTTCTTT,CASSQVSGGTEAFF,NA,TRBV14,TRBD1,14,TRBJ1-1
TGTGCCAGCAGCCCCACCTGGGGGCGAATCTACGAGCAGTACTTC,CASSPTWGRIYEQYF,NA,TRBV6-5,NA,15,TRBJ2-7
TGTGCCAGCACTCGGGCGGGAAGGGGGTTTGAGACCCAGTACTTC,CASTRAGRGFETQYF,many,TRBV27,NA,15,TRBJ2-5
TGCAGTGCTAGAGTAGGGACAGAAAATTCACCCCTCCACTTT,CSARVGTENSPLHF,NA,TRBV20-1,TRBD1,14,TRBJ1-6
TGCAGTGCTTACAGGGGCCCTTCTAACTATGGCTACACCTTC,CSAYRGPSNYGYTF,medium-sized,TRBV20-1,TRBD1,14,TRBJ1-2
TGTGCCAGCAGCATAACAGGGGGCACAGATACGCAGTATTTT,CASSITGGTDTQYF,medium-sized,TRBV7-2,TRBD1,14,TRBJ2-3
TGTGCCAGCAGTGAAGCCCCGACACATACGGATACGCAGTATTTT,CASSEAPTHTDTQYF,medium-sized,TRBV6-1,NA,15,TRBJ2-3
TGTGCCAGCAGCTTATACCCCACAGGGACTAGCACAGATACGCAGTATTTT,CASSLYPTGTSTDTQYF,NA,TRBV2,NA,17,TRBJ2-3
TGTGCCAGCAGCCCTGGAGGCGAGCAGTACTTC,CASSPGGEQYF,few,TRBV7-6,NA,11,TRBJ2-7
TGCAGTGCTCCTAGACAGAGCCGACCCTACGAGCAGTACTTC,CSAPRQSRPYEQYF,medium-sized,TRBV20-1,NA,14,TRBJ2-7
TGCGCCAGCAGCCTGTCGGGTCGGGGGGACACTGAAGCTTTCTTT,CASSLSGRGDTEAFF,many,TRBV4-3,NA,15,TRBJ1-1
TGTGCCAGCAGTGAAGCGCTTCGAGCTTTCTTT,CASSEALRAFF,NA,TRBV2,NA,11,TRBJ1-1
TGTGCCAGCAGTGACTCCGGGGACAACAGCAATCAGCCCCAGCATTTT,CASSDSGDNSNQPQHF,NA,TRBV2,NA,16,TRBJ1-5
TGCAGTGCTGCCCTGGGCAGCGGCTATGGCTACACCTTC,CSAALGSGYGYTF,NA,TRBV20-1,NA,13,TRBJ1-2
TGTGCCAGCAGTCCGGGGACTAGCGGCCTCCAAGAGACCCAGTACTTC,CASSPGTSGLQETQYF,many,TRBV12-3/TRBV12-4,TRBD2,16,TRBJ2-5
TGTGCCAGCAGTGAAAAGGGACAGGGCCTTCAGCCCCAGCATTTT,CASSEKGQGLQPQHF,many,TRBV2,TRBD1,15,TRBJ1-5
TGCAGCGTAAGGACAGGGCCTTCCAATCAGCCCCAGCATTTT,CSVRTGPSNQPQHF,medium-sized,TRBV29-1,TRBD1,14,TRBJ1-5
TGTACCTGGAGTGTGAGTCGTCGGGAGCAGTACTTC,CTWSVSRREQYF,NA,TRBV30,NA,12,TRBJ2-7
TGCGCCAGCAGTGAGGCTAGCACCCCCTACGAGCAGTACTTC,CASSEASTPYEQYF,few,TRBV10-1,NA,14,TRBJ2-7
TGTGCCAGCAATTCGCCCGGGAGGCTCTACGAGCAGTACTTC,CASNSPGRLYEQYF,NA,TRBV7-2,TRBD2,14,TRBJ2-7
TGTGCCAGCAGTTATAGCGGAAACACCGGGGAGCTGTTTTTT,CASSYSGNTGELFF,few,TRBV2,NA,14,TRBJ2-2
TGTGCCAGCAGCGATCCCCAAGGGGCCAGGAACACTGAAGCTTTCTTT,CASSDPQGARNTEAFF,many,TRBV7-9,NA,16,TRBJ1-1
TGTGCCACCCTAAACCCGAGTTCTTACGAGCAGTACTTC,CATLNPSSYEQYF,NA,TRBV15,NA,13,TRBJ2-7
TGTGCCAGCAGCCAGACGGACAGATATGGCTACACCTTC,CASSQTDRYGYTF,many,TRBV7-9,NA,13,TRBJ1-2
TGTGCCACCAGTGCACTAGCGGTGAACACCGGGGAGCTGTTTTTT,CATSALAVNTGELFF,NA,TRBV24-1,TRBD2,15,TRBJ2-2
TGTGCCAGCAGCCCGGACAGAAGAAATTCACCCCTCCACTTT,CASSPDRRNSPLHF,many,TRBV7-2,NA,14,TRBJ1-6
TGCGCCAGCAGGCCAGCGAAGAACACCGGGGAGCTGTTTTTT,CASRPAKNTGELFF,NA,TRBV10-2,NA,14,TRBJ2-2
TGCAGTGCTAGAGCCGGCGGGGGGCGGGAGACCCAGTACTTC,CSARAGGGRETQYF,medium-sized,TRBV20-1,TRBD2,14,TRBJ2-5
TGTGCCAGCAGTTTAGGACAGAATAATTCACCCCTCCACTTT,CASSLGQNNSPLHF,few,TRBV12-3/TRBV12-4,NA,14,TRBJ1-6
TGCAGCGTTGGGGAGGTTTCCTACGAGCAGTACTTC,CSVGEVSYEQYF,NA,TRBV29-1,NA,12,TRBJ2-7
TGTGCCAGCAGCTTAGTGGGCTATGGCTACACCTTC,CASSLVGYGYTF,NA,TRBV7-2,NA,12,TRBJ1-2
TGTGCCAGCAGCTTAGCGACAGGGGGAAGGTACGAGCAGTACTTC,CASSLATGGRYEQYF,medium-sized,TRBV7-2,TRBD1,15,TRBJ2-7
TGCAGTGCCGGTCGCGGCCTAGCTGGGTCAGATACGCAGTATTTT,CSAGRGLAGSDTQYF,many,TRBV20-1,NA,15,TRBJ2-3
TGTGCCAGTATGGCAGGTTCGATCACTGAGCAGTTCTTC,CASMAGSITEQFF,many,TRBV19,NA,13,TRBJ2-1
TGCAGTGCTACCCCCCCTGAGATGGAGCAGTACTTC,CSATPPEMEQYF,many,TRBV20-1,NA,12,TRBJ2-7
TGTGCCAGCAGGGCAGCGGGAGGGCCCTACAATGAGCAGTTCTTC,CASRAAGGPYNEQFF,NA,TRBV9,TRBD2,15,TRBJ2-1
TGTGCCAGCGGCCGTTTCACTGAAGTTTTCTTT,CASGRFTEVFF,NA,TRBV5-8,NA,11,TRBJ1-1
TGTGCCACCAGTGACGGGACACCCGTGCAGTTCTTC,CATSDGTPVQFF,many,TRBV24-1,NA,12,TRBJ2-1
TGTGCCATCAGTGACTCCACCACAGATTCGCAGTATTTT,CAISDSTTDSQYF,NA,TRBV6-4,NA,13,TRBJ2-3
TGTGCCAGCAGCTCCCAAGGTAGCGGGGCAACCGGGGAGCTGTTTTTT,CASSSQGSGATGELFF,few,TRBV11-3,TRBD2,16,TRBJ2-2
TGTGCCAGCAGCATGAGGGACAGTTATAGGGACTTCTATGGCTACACCTTC,CASSMRDSYRDFYGYTF,NA,TRBV7-9,TRBD1,17,TRBJ1-2
TGTGCCAGTAGGGACCAGGGACGGCTCGGTCAGCCCCAGCATTTT,CASRDQGRLGQPQHF,NA,TRBV19,NA,15,TRBJ1-5
TGTGCCAGCAGTTCCCGGACAGGACCCCGGTACTTC,CASSSRTGPRYF,few,TRBV12-3/TRBV12-4,TRBD1,12,TRBJ2-7
TGTGCCAGCAGTCTCGGTGGCTTCTCTGGAAACACCATATATTTT,CASSLGGFSGNTIYF,NA,TRBV11-2,NA,15,TRBJ1-3
TGTGCCAGCGCCGAGACAGCCTCCTACGAGCAGTACTTC,CASAETASYEQYF,NA,TRBV13,NA,13,TRBJ2-7
TGTGCCAGCAGTCAAAGGGGGGACAGGACCTACGAGCAGTACTTC,CASSQRGDRTYEQYF,many,TRBV27,TRBD1,15,TRBJ2-7
TGCAGTGCTAGAGTCCCAGGGGTGGAGACCGGGGAGCTGTTTTTT,CSARVPGVETGELFF,many,TRBV20-1,NA,15,TRBJ2-2
TGTGCCAGCACCTTACAGGGAGTGGATGGCTACACCTTC,CASTLQGVDGYTF,many,TRBV7-9,NA,13,TRBJ1-2